Described below is a single T cell receptor (beta chain) sequence and its context. Authors' analysis steps: By means of reference gene primer amplification, nucleated cell counts were estimated. Sequencing used immunoSEQ multiplex PCR; TCRdb keeps in-frame clones, though not all of them. V and J calls and clone size come straight from that table; D and trimming were deduced from the DNA. The data contain about 140,000 clones, 65% to 85% of them singletons. J gave up 2 bases and V 3 bases, and 1 base lay outside the gene matches. Germline V lookup: CDR1 SGHKS, CDR2 YYEKEE (reference sequence). The length of the CDR3 is 14 residues. The data originate from a study of blood T cell repertoires in COVID-19. For the study at large: Italy, Spain and the United States were the sources of the convalescent and acute COVID-19 samples. Sample material is recorded as cDNA or gDNA derived from T cells, B-cell-depleted T cells, or PBMCs.

The chain joins TRBV5-5 to TRBJ1-1; TRBD1 aligns across 10 bases. The receptor comes from a woman between 55 and 75 years old with acute or convalescent COVID-19. What was sequenced was peripheral blood. The CDR3 loop is CASSWTGGNTEAFF. The CDR3 coding sequence is TGTGCCAGCAGCTGGACAGGGGGTAACACTGAAGCTTTCTTT.